A single sample gave rise to the 25 T cell receptor beta chains below, sequenced in a study of patients and donors after allogeneic stem cell transplantation. TCRdb re-called the RT-PCR reads through MiXCR, storing one row per CDR3 protein. The sample carries about a million distinct CDR3 sequences, about a sixth recorded once. Sequenced input: blood, either unsorted or a sorted T cell fraction (not recorded which). These TCRs come from a human donor who was either an allogeneic HSCT recipient or a stem cell or donor lymphocyte infusion donor (not recorded which). It is not recorded whose cells these are; they may come from a transplant donor.

The J gene is TRBJ2-1, the V gene TRBV7-9; D may be TRBD1 (5 bases). Germline V gene lookup returns CDR1 SEHNR and CDR2 FQNEAQ (reference sequence). Trimming took off 3 bases at V and 5 bases at J, with 14 bases between the two ends. This CDR3 region has 15 residues. The CDR3 protein is CASSFGRVLNNEQFF. CDR3 DNA: TGTGCCAGCAGCTTCGGCAGGGTCCTTAACAATGAGCAGTTCTTC.

This clonotype showed up just a few times. This sequence joins TRBV7-2 and TRBJ2-5; 10 bases fit TRBD2. This CDR3 is built from 16 residues. Germline loops: CDR1 SGHTA, CDR2 FQGNSA. J gave up 2 bases and V 4 bases, and 7 bases lay outside the gene matches. CDR3 coding DNA: TGTGCCAGCAGCTCACCGATAGCGGGGGGACAAGAGACCCAGTACTTC. Amino acid sequence: CASSSPIAGGQETQYF.

The rearrangement uses TRBV27 and TRBJ1-1, with D possibly matching TRBD1 (6 bases). V was clipped by 7 bases and J by 2 bases, with 17 bases between them. The CDR3 is made up of 15 amino acids. Per germline, CDR1 MNHEY and CDR2 SMNVEV (reference sequence). The CDR3 bases are TGTGCCAGCACCTCTTACGGGGGCGGTAACACTGAAGCTTTCTTT. Amino acid sequence: CASTSYGGGNTEAFF.

This clonotype was counted between two and nine times. This chain uses TRBV28 with TRBJ2-7; a weak D match, TRBD1 (6 bases). There are 13 residues in the CDR3. Germline V gene data show CDR1 as MDHEN and CDR2 as SYDVKM. V was trimmed by 7 bases and J by 3 bases, leaving 13 bases between them. As DNA, the CDR3 is TGTGCCAGCAAAGTGGACAGAAACTACGAGCAGTACTTC. Amino acid sequence: CASKVDRNYEQYF.

The V gene is TRBV27, the J gene TRBJ2-2; either TRBD1 or TRBD2 may supply D (5 bases each). V lost 5 bases and J 4 bases, leaving 14 bases between the germline ends. This CDR3 has 15 residues. Germline V gene sequence: CDR1 MNHEY, CDR2 SMNVEV (reference sequence). The CDR3 region has the DNA TGTGCCAGCAGTCACAGGACGGGGACCACCGGGGAGCTGTTTTTT. Its protein is CASSHRTGTTGELFF.

The chain has TRBV12-3 or TRBV12-4 and TRBJ1-6; no reliable D call. Trimming removed 4 bases at V and 10 bases at J, with 14 bases between. The CDR3 covers 14 residues. This chain's CDR3 is CASSSGIRKSPLHF. As DNA, the CDR3 is TGTGCCAGCAGTTCCGGGATCCGAAAGTCACCCCTCCACTTT.

Only a few counts were recorded for this clonotype. V gene TRBV24-1 combines with J gene TRBJ2-2; 13 bases match TRBD2. J was trimmed by 3 bases and V by 2 bases; bases with no gene match: 8. CDR1 KGHDR and CDR2 SFDVKD come from the germline V gene. The CDR3 spans 19 residues. Written as DNA, the CDR3 is TGTGCCACCAGTGATTGGCGAGGAACTAGCGGGAGGGACACCGGGGAGCTGTTTTTT. Translated, it gives CATSDWRGTSGRDTGELFF.

This clonotype turned up a few times. The chain has TRBV20-1 and TRBJ1-2; D gene ambiguous. The CDR3 has 13 residues. CDR1 and CDR2 from the germline V gene are DFQATT and SNEGSKA (reference sequence). V was clipped by 0 bases and J by 6 bases, with 11 bases between them. The CDR3 sequence is CSARDLSVDGYTF. The CDR3 coding sequence is TGCAGTGCTAGAGATCTGTCTGTGGATGGCTACACCTTC.

The chain has TRBV6-1 and TRBJ1-2; D unresolved. The germline V and J ends were trimmed by 6 bases and 5 bases, with 13 bases remaining between them. CDR3 length: 13 amino acids. Germline CDR1 MNHNS, CDR2 SASEGT. The CDR3 nucleotides are TGTGCCAGCAGCTGGACGGAAGGTTATGGCTACACCTTC. Its translation is CASSWTEGYGYTF.

This clonotype was picked up a small number of times. V gene TRBV9 combines with J gene TRBJ2-2; D gene unclear. V shed 2 bases and J shed 7 bases, with 12 bases lying between them. The V gene's germline CDR1 is SGDLS and CDR2 YYNGEE. There are 14 residues in the CDR3. This CDR3 reads CASSVDYRFGELFF. The CDR3 coding sequence is TGTGCCAGCAGCGTGGATTATAGGTTCGGGGAGCTGTTTTTT. The whole variable domain, filled in from reference TRBV9 and TRBJ2-2, reads DSGVTQTPKHLITATGQRVTLRCSPRSGDLSVYWYQQSLDQGLQFLIQYYNGEERAKGNILERFSAQQFPDLHSELNLSSLELGDSALYFCASSVDYRFGELFFGEGSRLTVL.

The chain has TRBV15 and TRBJ2-3; D is possibly TRBD1 or TRBD2 (5 bases each). Germline V gene lookup returns CDR1 LNHNV and CDR2 YYDKDF (reference sequence). Trimming removed 8 bases at V and 0 bases at J, with 15 bases between. This CDR3 is built from 15 residues. CDR3 sequence: CATHRDGGSTDTQYF. For the CDR3, the DNA is TGTGCCACCCACCGGGACGGCGGGAGCACAGATACGCAGTATTTT.

In this sample, this clonotype turned up a few times. The CDR3 DNA sequence: TGTGCCAGTAGGGGACAGCTTCTCATGAACACTGAAGCTTTCTTT. Protein sequence: CASRGQLLMNTEAFF. The rearrangement links TRBV19 to TRBJ1-1, with TRBD1 identical over 7 bases. The germline V gene has CDR1 LNHDA and CDR2 SQIVND (reference sequence). The CDR3 is 15 amino acids. The junction had 7 bases not matched to a gene; V was cut back by 6 bases and J by 0 bases.

The chain has TRBV5-1 and TRBJ1-2; TRBD1 matches at 8 bases. Trimming cost V 4 bases and J 2 bases; bases outside gene matches: 19. Germline assignment: CDR1 SGHRS and CDR2 YFSETQ. The CDR3 contains 19 residues. CDR3 bases: TGCGCCAGCAGCCCGGATCCGGTCCAGGGGGCAGAGGTGAACTATGGCTACACCTTC. Amino acid sequence: CASSPDPVQGAEVNYGYTF.

The gene calls are TRBV15 and TRBJ1-2; D is unresolved. The germline V gene encodes CDR1 LNHNV and CDR2 YYDKDF (reference sequence). The CDR3 loop spans 13 amino acids. V was cut by 3 bases and J by 6 bases, with 11 bases left in between. The CDR3 DNA follows: TGTGCCACCAGCAGGGAAAAGGTGAATGGCTACACCTTC. Translating gives CATSREKVNGYTF. The whole variable domain, filled in from reference TRBV15 and TRBJ1-2, reads DAMVIQNPRYQVTQFGKPVTLSCSQTLNHNVMYWYQQKSSQAPKLLFHYYDKDFNNEADTPDNFQSRRPNTSFCFLDIRSPGLGDTAMYLCATSREKVNGYTFGSGTRLTVV.

The CDR3 reads CAISDGRLAGSYEQYF. The CDR3 nucleotides read TGTGCCATCAGTGATGGGCGACTAGCGGGGTCCTACGAGCAGTACTTC. This sequence joins TRBV10-3 and TRBJ2-7; TRBD2 agrees at 11 bases. Per germline, CDR1 ENHRY and CDR2 SYGVKD. The ends lost 3 bases at V and 1 base at J; junction bases unmatched: 5. The CDR3 length is 16 residues.

The V and J genes are TRBV14 and TRBJ2-7, with 8 bases aligning to TRBD1. The CDR3 has 15 amino acids. Looked up from germline, CDR1 is SGHDN and CDR2 is FVKESK. The V and J ends lost 4 bases and 2 bases, in that order; junction bases with no gene match: 7. The CDR3 DNA reads as TGTGCCAGCAGCCGACTAGGACAGGGCGCCTACGAGCAGTACTTC. This sequence encodes CASSRLGQGAYEQYF.

The chain couples TRBV6-2 or TRBV6-3 to TRBJ1-6; unclear D gene. CDR3 length equals 15 residues. CDR1 and CDR2 from the germline V gene are MNHEY and SVGEGT. The V gene lost 5 bases and the J gene lost 7 bases, with 15 bases spanning the gap. CDR3 region: CASSTAGFGNSPLHF. The DNA of the CDR3 is TGTGCCAGCAGTACGGCGGGGTTCGGGAATTCACCCCTCCACTTT.

The chain is built from TRBV20-1 and TRBJ1-6, with 10 bases that match TRBD1. J gave up 8 bases and V 6 bases, and 10 bases lay outside the gene matches. The CDR3 is 15 residues long. Germline-derived CDR1 and CDR2 are DFQATT and SNEGSKA (reference sequence). CDR3 sequence: CSAPDRGLGDSPLHF. The DNA for the CDR3 is TGCAGTGCGCCCGACAGGGGGCTCGGTGATTCACCCCTCCACTTT.

This clonotype was counted only a few times. The chain carries TRBV29-1 and TRBJ2-3; D is perhaps TRBD1 (5 bases). CDR1 is SQVTM, CDR2 ANQGSEA, per germline. The V gene lost 2 bases and the J gene lost 0 bases, with 12 bases spanning the gap. The CDR3 covers 15 residues. As DNA, the CDR3 is TGCAGCGTTGAACCGGTGGCAGGGAGCACAGATACGCAGTATTTT. Amino acids: CSVEPVAGSTDTQYF.

The V and J genes are TRBV7-3 and TRBJ2-1; TRBD2 matches at 13 bases. Germline V gene data show CDR1 as SGHTA and CDR2 as FQGTGA. V lost 2 bases and J lost 5; bases outside the gene matches: 3. The CDR3 is 16 amino acids. The CDR3 region has the DNA TGTGCCAGCAGCTTATTTGGGACTAGCGGGAACAATGAGCAGTTCTTC. Protein sequence: CASSLFGTSGNNEQFF.

This clonotype has a handful of counts. The V call is TRBV20-1, the J call TRBJ2-1; D uncertain. V was pared by 4 bases and J by 6 bases, with 13 bases between. This CDR3 has 13 amino acids. From germline, CDR1 is DFQATT and CDR2 SNEGSKA (reference sequence). The CDR3 region has the DNA TGCAGTGCTATACAATCTACTATCAATGAGCAGTTCTTC. Amino acids: CSAIQSTINEQFF.

This clonotype was counted a few times. The V and J genes are TRBV12-3 or TRBV12-4 and TRBJ1-3; the D is unclear. V was clipped by 0 bases and J by 0 bases, with 9 bases between them. The CDR3 has 16 amino acids. The CDR3 protein is CASSLARPASGNTIYF. CDR3 in DNA: TGTGCCAGCAGTTTAGCGCGACCAGCCTCTGGAAACACCATATATTTT.

The V gene is TRBV5-1, the J gene TRBJ2-1, with a weak D call TRBD2 (6 bases). V was trimmed by 6 bases and J by 8 bases, leaving 21 bases between them. Germline V CDR1 and CDR2: SGHRS, YFSETQ. There are 15 residues in the CDR3. CDR3 protein: CASTLTGTPSDEQFF. CDR3 bases: TGCGCCAGCACTTTAACCGGGACTCCCTCCGATGAGCAGTTCTTC.

The V call is TRBV6-2 or TRBV6-3, the J call TRBJ2-2, with 8 bases fitting TRBD2. The ends lost 11 bases at V and 2 bases at J; junction bases unmatched: 4. The CDR3 is 13 amino acids. From germline, CDR1 is MNHEY and CDR2 SVGEGT. The CDR3 region is CAGRTSNTGELFF. The DNA of the CDR3 is TGTGCCGGGAGGACTAGCAACACCGGGGAGCTGTTTTTT.

This clonotype came up many times. The chain combines TRBV25-1 with TRBJ2-7, with D perhaps TRBD1 (6 bases). This CDR3 is built from 13 residues. Germline V gives CDR1 MGHDK, CDR2 SYGVNS. Trimming left V 6 bases short and J 2 bases short, with 11 bases between. Written as DNA, the CDR3 is TGTGCCAGCAGCGTAGGGACACCCTACGAGCAGTACTTC. The encoded protein is CASSVGTPYEQYF.